The table lists the clone carrying this T cell receptor beta chain with many counts. Its antigen is still unknown. This sample is part of a study of blood T cells in healthy people across ages. Together with a sample-barcoded 5' primer, a J-beta primer mix was included in a second PCR lasting about 6 to 11 cycles. TCRdb re-analysed the 5' RACE reads in MiXCR, keeping a single row per CDR3 protein. Among hundreds of thousands of distinct CDR3 sequences listed, 58% were seen once. Study results and caveats: It was found that TCR beta diversity correlated strongly with the percentage of naive T cells. In long-lived donors, naive CD4+ cell counts and diversity exceeded those of aged donors. The donors' CMV status was not determined, possibly confounding changes in expanded clonotypes.

The CDR3 is made up of 11 amino acids. The ends were cut back, 0 bases at V and 4 bases at J, with 3 bases in the middle. Per the germline V gene, CDR1 is DFQATT and CDR2 is SNEGSKA (reference sequence). The V and J genes are TRBV20-1 and TRBJ1-2; D call uncertain. Sequences were obtained from blood. The receptor's source is a man aged 25 to 40 in good health. CDR3 sequence reads: CSARDSYGYTF. CDR3 DNA: TGCAGTGCTAGAGACAGCTATGGCTACACCTTC.